The clone carrying this T cell receptor beta chain was seen a single time. This sample was included in a study of radiation and T cells in renal cell carcinoma. Time point specified: blood 2 weeks post-SBRT. As to treatment: 15 Gy SBRT to primary tumor, nephrectomy 4 weeks later. Using immunoSEQ multiplex PCR, the repertoire was profiled, and TCRdb retains in-frame clones only, with some absent. The profile shows 100,000 to 150,000 clones, around nine tenths of them singletons. The specimen was blood, collected from a patient whose treatment included radiotherapy and nephrectomy. This receptor was obtained from a woman in her 70s with renal cell carcinoma.

The CDR3 region has the DNA TGCGCCAGCAGCCAAGAGGGCGCAACTAATGAAAAACTGTTTTTT. Encoded protein: CASSQEGATNEKLFF. The rearrangement links TRBV4-1 to TRBJ1-4, with D unclear. Germline-derived CDR1 and CDR2 are MGHRA and YSYEKL. Trimming stripped 0 bases from V and 0 bases from J, with 5 bases between. The CDR3 is 15 residues long.